A single sample is the source of the 12 T cell receptor beta chains below, sequenced in a study of Ad26.COV2.S vaccination and SARS-CoV-2 variants. Method: immunoSEQ multiplex PCR; TCRdb's copy keeps in-frame clones and lacks some. Of more than 150,000 clones listed, about 83% are singletons. Material: peripheral blood, obtained after recovery from COVID-19. These receptors all stem from a human donor who had recovered from COVID-19.

V usage is TRBV2 and J usage is TRBJ1-3; D unclear. The V and J ends lost 0 bases and 0 bases respectively, with 18 bases between them. The germline CDR1 and CDR2 sequences are SNHLY and FYNNEI. This CDR3 has 19 amino acids. The CDR3: CASSEALLSWVSSGNTIYF. The CDR3 bases are TGTGCCAGCAGTGAAGCGCTTTTAAGTTGGGTCAGCTCTGGAAACACCATATATTTT. The full variable domain, its missing parts supplied by reference TRBV2 and TRBJ1-3, is EPEVTQTPSHQVTQMGQEVILRCVPISNHLYFYWYRQILGQKVEFLVSFYNNEISEKSEIFDDQFSVERPDGSNFTLKIRSTKLEDSAMYFCASSEALLSWVSSGNTIYFGEGSWLTVV.

This clone is a singleton in its sample. V usage is TRBV6-5 and J usage is TRBJ1-2; 10 positions match TRBD1. CDR1 and CDR2 (germline): MNHEY, SVGAGI. V lost 11 bases to trimming and J lost 7 bases; unmatched junction nucleotides: 7. The CDR3 has 12 residues. Here the CDR3 DNA reads TGTGCCGGGCGGGGACAGGGGTCTGGCTACACCTTC. Translated, it gives CAGRGQGSGYTF.

The CDR3 sequence: CASSLGQTRGSNNEQFF. The CDR3 nucleotides are TGCGCCAGCAGCTTGGGACAGACGAGGGGATCCAACAATGAGCAGTTCTTC. The rearrangement joins TRBV5-1 to TRBJ2-1; either TRBD1 or TRBD2 may supply D (5 bases each). Trimming took off 0 bases at V and 5 bases at J, with 18 bases between the two ends. CDR1 is SGHRS and CDR2 is YFSETQ in the germline V gene. CDR3 length: 17 residues.

V usage is TRBV6-5 and J usage is TRBJ2-3, with D hard to call. Looked up from germline, CDR1 is MNHEY and CDR2 is SVGAGI. The CDR3 is 13 amino acids. The germline V and J ends were trimmed by 5 bases and 0 bases, with 6 bases remaining between them. The CDR3 nucleotides read TGTGCCAGCAGTCCTCCTAGCACAGATACGCAGTATTTT. Residues: CASSPPSTDTQYF.

This chain links TRBV4-1 with TRBJ2-5, with 10 bases that match TRBD2. The CDR3 totals 19 residues. CDR1 is MGHRA and CDR2 is YSYEKL in the germline V gene. V lost 4 bases to trimming and J lost 4 bases; unmatched junction nucleotides: 18. The DNA for the CDR3 is TGCGCCAGCAGCCTAAGGGAGAGTAGCGGGGGGTTTCGGTCAGAGACCCAGTACTTC. This translates into CASSLRESSGGFRSETQYF.

The chain joins TRBV9 to TRBJ2-6; D is ambiguous. CDR3 size: 14 residues. Trimming pared 4 bases from V and 3 bases from J, leaving 8 bases between. The germline V gene has CDR1 SGDLS and CDR2 YYNGEE. The CDR3 sequence is CASSSRVGANVLTF. CDR3 DNA: TGTGCCAGCAGCTCCCGAGTTGGGGCCAACGTCCTGACTTTC.

This rearrangement joins TRBV18 to TRBJ1-5, with TRBD1 matching 12 bases. Germline CDR1 KGHSH, CDR2 LQKENI. This CDR3 region has 16 residues. Trimming at V came to 6 bases and at J to 7 bases, leaving 10 bases not matched to a gene. The CDR3 spells CASSLTGQGAGQPQHF. The CDR3 DNA reads TGTGCCAGCTCGTTAACGGGACAGGGGGCCGGGCAGCCCCAGCATTTT.

The chain uses TRBV2 and TRBJ2-7; D call uncertain. The germline CDR1 and CDR2 sequences are SNHLY and FYNNEI. Trimming took off 7 bases at V and 3 bases at J, with 10 bases between the two ends. The CDR3 spans 12 residues. The CDR3 loop reads CASTGSLYEQYF. CDR3 DNA sequence: TGTGCCAGCACGGGTAGTCTCTACGAGCAGTACTTC.

This chain links TRBV19 with TRBJ2-4, with D hard to call. V was pared by 6 bases and J by 6 bases, with 12 bases between. CDR1 is LNHDA, CDR2 SQIVND, per germline (reference sequence). The CDR3 totals 13 residues. As DNA, the CDR3 is TGTGCCAGTAGCCCTGCCAGCCTAAACATTCAGTACTTC. It encodes CASSPASLNIQYF.

V is TRBV4-1 and J is TRBJ1-2; 9 bases match TRBD1. The ends lost 0 bases at V and 3 bases at J; junction bases unmatched: 5. The CDR3 consists of 16 residues. Germline V CDR1 and CDR2: MGHRA, YSYEKL. CDR3: CASSQDGTGRDYGYTF. CDR3 sequence (DNA): TGCGCCAGCAGCCAAGATGGGACAGGGAGGGACTATGGCTACACCTTC.

The chain uses TRBV6-6 and TRBJ2-7; 8 positions match TRBD2. Germline CDR1 and CDR2: MNHNY and SVGAGI (reference sequence). This CDR3 contains 15 residues. V shed 2 bases, J shed 4 bases, and the junction held 7 bases outside the gene matches. The CDR3 nucleotides read TGTGCCAGCAGTTACCAGAGCGGGGGATATTACGAGCAGTACTTC. Protein product: CASSYQSGGYYEQYF.

This chain connects TRBV25-1 to TRBJ1-3; D possibly corresponds to TRBD1 (5 bases). The length of the CDR3 is 15 residues. The V end was cut by 7 bases, the J end by 0 bases, with 13 bases between. Germline lookup yields CDR1 MGHDK and CDR2 SYGVNS. The CDR3 sequence is CASMEGMSSGNTIYF. The CDR3 nucleotides read TGTGCCAGCATGGAGGGGATGAGCTCTGGAAACACCATATATTTT.